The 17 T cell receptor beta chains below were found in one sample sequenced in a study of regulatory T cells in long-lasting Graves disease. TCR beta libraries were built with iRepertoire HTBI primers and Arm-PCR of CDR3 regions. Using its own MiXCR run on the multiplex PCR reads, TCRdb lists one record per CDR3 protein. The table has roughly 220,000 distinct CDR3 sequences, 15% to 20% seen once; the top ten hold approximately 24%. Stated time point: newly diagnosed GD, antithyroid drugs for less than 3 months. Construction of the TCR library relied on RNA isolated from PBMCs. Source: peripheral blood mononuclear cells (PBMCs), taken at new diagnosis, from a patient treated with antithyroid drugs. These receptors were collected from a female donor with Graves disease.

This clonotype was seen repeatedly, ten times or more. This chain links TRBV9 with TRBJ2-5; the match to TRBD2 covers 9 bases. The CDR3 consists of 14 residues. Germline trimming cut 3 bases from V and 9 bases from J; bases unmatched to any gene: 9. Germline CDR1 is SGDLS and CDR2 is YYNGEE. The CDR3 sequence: CASSELAGVGAQYF. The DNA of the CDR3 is TGTGCCAGCAGCGAATTAGCGGGAGTTGGGGCCCAGTACTTC.

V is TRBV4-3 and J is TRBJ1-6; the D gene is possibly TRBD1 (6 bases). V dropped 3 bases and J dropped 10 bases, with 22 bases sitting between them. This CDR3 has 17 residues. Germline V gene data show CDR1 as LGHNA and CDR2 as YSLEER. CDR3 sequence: CASSHSRDNSRKSPLHF. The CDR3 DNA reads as TGCGCCAGCAGCCACTCCCGGGACAATTCTCGAAAGTCACCCCTCCACTTT.

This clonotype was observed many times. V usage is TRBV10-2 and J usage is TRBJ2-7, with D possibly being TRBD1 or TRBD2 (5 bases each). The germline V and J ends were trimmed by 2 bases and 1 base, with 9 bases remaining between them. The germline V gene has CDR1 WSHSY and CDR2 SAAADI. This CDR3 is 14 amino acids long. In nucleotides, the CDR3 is TGCGCCAGCAGTGAGGGGGGATGGTCCTACGAGCAGTACTTC. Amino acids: CASSEGGWSYEQYF.

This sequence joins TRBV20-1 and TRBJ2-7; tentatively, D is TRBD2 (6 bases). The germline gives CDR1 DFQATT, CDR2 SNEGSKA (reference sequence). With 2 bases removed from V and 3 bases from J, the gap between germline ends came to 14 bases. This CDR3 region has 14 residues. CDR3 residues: CSARPTGSGYEQYF. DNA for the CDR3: TGCAGTGCTAGACCTACAGGTAGCGGCTACGAGCAGTACTTC.

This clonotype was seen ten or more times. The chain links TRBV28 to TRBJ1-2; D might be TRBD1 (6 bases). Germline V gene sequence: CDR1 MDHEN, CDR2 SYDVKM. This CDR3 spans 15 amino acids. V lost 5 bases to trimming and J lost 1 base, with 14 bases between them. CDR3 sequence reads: CASSPTDSFNYGYTF. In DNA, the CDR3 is TGTGCCAGCAGTCCGACGGACAGCTTTAACTATGGCTACACCTTC.

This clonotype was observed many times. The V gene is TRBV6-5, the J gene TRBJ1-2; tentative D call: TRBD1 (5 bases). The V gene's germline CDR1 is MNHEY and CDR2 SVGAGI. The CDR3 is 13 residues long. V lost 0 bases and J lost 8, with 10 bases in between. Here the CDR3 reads CASSYSRGEGYTF. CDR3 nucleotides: TGTGCCAGCAGTTACTCCCGGGGGGAAGGCTACACCTTC.

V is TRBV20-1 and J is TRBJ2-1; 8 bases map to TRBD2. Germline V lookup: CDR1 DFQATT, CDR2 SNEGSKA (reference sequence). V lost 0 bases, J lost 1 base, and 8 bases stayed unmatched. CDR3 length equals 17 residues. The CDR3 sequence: CSARDWGAGESYNEQFF. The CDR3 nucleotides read TGCAGTGCTAGAGATTGGGGAGCGGGAGAGTCCTACAATGAGCAGTTCTTC.

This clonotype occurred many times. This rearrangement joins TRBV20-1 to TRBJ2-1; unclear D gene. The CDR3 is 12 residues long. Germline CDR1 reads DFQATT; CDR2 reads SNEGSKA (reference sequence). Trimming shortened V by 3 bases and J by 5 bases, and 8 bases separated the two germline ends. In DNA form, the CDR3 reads TGCAGTGCTAGGACTGTCCACAATGAGCAGTTCTTC. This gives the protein CSARTVHNEQFF.

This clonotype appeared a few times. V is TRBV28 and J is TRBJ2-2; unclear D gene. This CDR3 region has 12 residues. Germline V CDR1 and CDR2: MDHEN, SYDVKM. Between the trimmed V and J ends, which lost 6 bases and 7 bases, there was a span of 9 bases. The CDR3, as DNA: TGTGCCAGCAGCATTCCTGTCGGGGAGCTGTTTTTT. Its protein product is CASSIPVGELFF.

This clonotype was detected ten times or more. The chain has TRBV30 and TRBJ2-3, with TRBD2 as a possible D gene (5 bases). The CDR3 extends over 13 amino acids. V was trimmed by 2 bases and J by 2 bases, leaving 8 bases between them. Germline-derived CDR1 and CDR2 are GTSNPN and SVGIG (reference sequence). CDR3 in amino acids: CAWSSGPTDTQYF. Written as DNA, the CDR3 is TGTGCCTGGAGTAGCGGACCCACAGATACGCAGTATTTT.

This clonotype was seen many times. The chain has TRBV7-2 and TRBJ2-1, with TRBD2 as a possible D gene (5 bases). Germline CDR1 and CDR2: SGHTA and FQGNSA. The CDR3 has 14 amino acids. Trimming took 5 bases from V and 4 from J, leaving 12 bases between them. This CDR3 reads CASSGSGRYNEQFF. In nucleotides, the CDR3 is TGTGCCAGCAGCGGGAGTGGGAGATACAATGAGCAGTTCTTC.

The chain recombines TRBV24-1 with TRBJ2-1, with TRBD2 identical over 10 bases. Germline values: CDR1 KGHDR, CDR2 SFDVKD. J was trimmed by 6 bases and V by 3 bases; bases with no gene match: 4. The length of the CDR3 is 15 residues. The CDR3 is CATSDPGLAVNEQFF. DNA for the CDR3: TGTGCCACCAGTGATCCTGGACTAGCGGTCAATGAGCAGTTCTTC.

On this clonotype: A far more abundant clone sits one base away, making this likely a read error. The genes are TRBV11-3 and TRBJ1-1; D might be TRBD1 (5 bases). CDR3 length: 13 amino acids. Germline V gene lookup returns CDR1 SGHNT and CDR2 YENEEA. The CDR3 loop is CTSSPGQNTEAFF. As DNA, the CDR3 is TGTACCAGCAGCCCTGGACAGAACACTGAAGCTTTCTTT.

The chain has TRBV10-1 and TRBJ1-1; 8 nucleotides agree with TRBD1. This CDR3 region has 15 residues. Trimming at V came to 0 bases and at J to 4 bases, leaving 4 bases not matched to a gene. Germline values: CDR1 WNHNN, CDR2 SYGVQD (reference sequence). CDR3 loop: CASSESDRGVTEAFF. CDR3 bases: TGCGCCAGCAGTGAGTCCGACAGGGGTGTCACTGAAGCTTTCTTT.

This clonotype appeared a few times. CDR3 sequence reads: CASKTNEGSSYNEQFF. The CDR3 DNA sequence: TGTGCCAGCAAAACCAACGAGGGGAGCTCCTACAATGAGCAGTTCTTC. This chain uses TRBV6-1 with TRBJ2-1; D is perhaps TRBD1 or TRBD2 (5 bases each). The CDR3 loop spans 16 amino acids. Germline V gene sequence: CDR1 MNHNS, CDR2 SASEGT. The ends were cut back, 7 bases at V and 0 bases at J, with 16 bases in the middle.

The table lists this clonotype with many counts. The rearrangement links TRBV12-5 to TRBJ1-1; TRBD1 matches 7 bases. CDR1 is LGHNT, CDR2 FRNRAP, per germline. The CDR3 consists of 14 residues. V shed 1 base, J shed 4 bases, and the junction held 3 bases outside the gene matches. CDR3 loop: CASGLGGTVTEAFF. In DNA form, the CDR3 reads TGTGCTAGTGGTTTGGGGGGGACAGTCACTGAAGCTTTCTTT.

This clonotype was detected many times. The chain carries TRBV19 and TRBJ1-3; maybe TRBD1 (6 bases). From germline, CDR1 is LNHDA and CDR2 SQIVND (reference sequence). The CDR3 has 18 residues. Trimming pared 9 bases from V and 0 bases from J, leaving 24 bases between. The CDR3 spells CASTERDRQDDSGNTIYF. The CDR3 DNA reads TGTGCCAGCACGGAGAGGGATCGACAGGACGACTCTGGAAACACCATATATTTT.